The 27 T cell receptor beta chains in this list originate from one sample, sequenced in a study of T cell repertoires in cytomegalovirus infection. Antigens of these TCRs are unknown. TCRdb ran MiXCR on the reads and lists one entry per CDR3 protein. The data contain 700,000 to 850,000 distinct CDR3 sequences, about 31% of them singletons. The source material was cultured CD8+ T cells from PBMCs, sampled from culture after CMV antigen stimulation. The receptors stem from a human donor in good health (CMV status not recorded). Some clones in this sample may be carry-over from other donors' samples.

Concerning this clonotype itself: The junction shows a germline mismatch at one end, possibly a read error. The chain combines TRBV7-2 with TRBJ2-3; D might be TRBD2 (5 bases). Looked up from germline, CDR1 is SGHTA and CDR2 is FQGNSA. The CDR3 sequence is 14 residues long. DNA of the CDR3: TGTGTCAGCAACAAACTAGGCCCCACAGATACGCAGTATTTT. This encodes CVSNKLGPTDTQYF.

This clonotype was picked up many times. In nucleotides, the CDR3 is TGCGCCAGCAGCCTAGGGCTACTCACAGATACGCAGTATTTT. Amino acid sequence: CASSLGLLTDTQYF. The chain recombines TRBV5-1 with TRBJ2-3, with D unresolved. CDR1 SGHRS and CDR2 YFSETQ come from the germline V gene. The CDR3 loop spans 14 amino acids. V lost 4 bases and J lost 2, with 11 bases in between.

The chain has TRBV6-6 and TRBJ1-2; D not resolved. Trimming stripped 4 bases from V and 1 base from J, with 19 bases between. Germline V gene data show CDR1 as MNHNY and CDR2 as SVGAGI (reference sequence). The CDR3 covers 17 residues. The CDR3: CASSSTSEQSFNYGYTF. CDR3 in DNA: TGTGCCAGCAGTTCCACGTCTGAACAGTCTTTTAACTATGGCTACACCTTC.

This clonotype was recorded a few times. The DNA of the CDR3 is TGTGCCAGCAGCTCAGGGGGCGGTGGAAACACCATATATTTT. This encodes CASSSGGGGNTIYF. This chain joins TRBV9 and TRBJ1-3, with 8 bases matching TRBD1. From germline, CDR1 is SGDLS and CDR2 YYNGEE. After removal of 4 bases from V and 3 bases from J, the junction contained 3 bases not matched to a gene. This CDR3 is 14 amino acids long.

This clonotype was counted a few times. The V call is TRBV15, the J call TRBJ1-1; a possible D gene is TRBD1 (6 bases). The CDR3 consists of 15 residues. The germline gives CDR1 LNHNV, CDR2 YYDKDF (reference sequence). Trimming pared 5 bases from V and 5 bases from J, leaving 18 bases between. In DNA, the CDR3 is TGTGCCACCAGCTCGGACAGAAGTTCGATAACTGAAGCTTTCTTT. Translating gives CATSSDRSSITEAFF. Filled out from reference TRBV15 and TRBJ1-1, the complete variable domain reads DAMVIQNPRYQVTQFGKPVTLSCSQTLNHNVMYWYQQKSSQAPKLLFHYYDKDFNNEADTPDNFQSRRPNTSFCFLDIRSPGLGDTAMYLCATSSDRSSITEAFFGQGTRLTVV.

This clonotype was seen ten or more times. V gene TRBV7-8 combines with J gene TRBJ2-2, with D possibly being TRBD1 (5 bases). The CDR3 totals 17 residues. The V and J ends lost 4 bases and 5 bases respectively, with 20 bases between them. Germline lookup yields CDR1 SGHVS and CDR2 FQNEAQ. The CDR3 reads CASSSDYFEQETGELFF. Written as DNA, the CDR3 is TGTGCCAGCAGCTCCGATTACTTTGAACAGGAGACCGGGGAGCTGTTTTTT.

A few counts support this clonotype. This chain connects TRBV6-6 to TRBJ1-1, with D uncertain. Germline CDR1 reads MNHNY; CDR2 reads SVGAGI (reference sequence). CDR3 size: 14 residues. The V gene lost 9 bases and the J gene lost 0 bases, with 14 bases spanning the gap. The CDR3 region has the DNA TGTGCCAGTGAAGGGTGGGAGGTGAACACTGAAGCTTTCTTT. This codes for CASEGWEVNTEAFF.

V gene TRBV12-3 or TRBV12-4 combines with J gene TRBJ2-7, with D possibly being TRBD1 or TRBD2 (5 bases each). The CDR3 consists of 17 residues. With 4 bases removed from V and 0 bases from J, the gap between germline ends came to 19 bases. The CDR3 here is CASSSRGASMSSYEQYF. The CDR3 region has the DNA TGTGCCAGCAGTTCCCGGGGCGCCAGTATGTCCTCCTACGAGCAGTACTTC.

This clonotype was seen repeatedly, ten times or more. The chain links TRBV7-8 to TRBJ1-2; D is possibly TRBD1 (5 bases). With 5 bases removed from V and 10 bases from J, the gap between germline ends came to 14 bases. CDR1 SGHVS and CDR2 FQNEAQ come from the germline V gene. The CDR3 has 12 residues. In DNA, the CDR3 is TGTGCCAGCAGCCGTGAGGGGAGGGACTACACCTTC. This sequence encodes CASSREGRDYTF.

The chain combines TRBV12-3 or TRBV12-4 with TRBJ2-7; D is unresolved. The CDR3 contains 12 residues. Trimming removed 7 bases at V and 4 bases at J, with 11 bases between. Here the CDR3 DNA reads TGTGCCAGCATCCTTCTGTTTTACGAGCAGTACTTC. Encoded protein: CASILLFYEQYF.

The chain couples TRBV10-2 to TRBJ2-1; D is perhaps TRBD2 (6 bases). CDR1 is WSHSY and CDR2 is SAAADI in the germline V gene. Trimming removed 8 bases at V and 8 bases at J, with 16 bases between. CDR3 length: 13 amino acids. The CDR3 sequence: CASGGTVEDEQFF. The CDR3 region has the DNA TGCGCCAGCGGCGGGACGGTCGAGGATGAGCAGTTCTTC.

This clonotype was seen a few times. J is TRBJ2-2 and V is TRBV27, with 7 bases that match TRBD1. Germline trimming cut 1 base from V and 3 bases from J; bases unmatched to any gene: 11. The CDR3 extends over 18 amino acids. The V gene's germline CDR1 is MNHEY and CDR2 SMNVEV (reference sequence). The CDR3 loop is CASSLWQGTEGDTGELFF. The CDR3, as DNA: TGTGCCAGCAGTTTATGGCAGGGGACAGAGGGGGACACCGGGGAGCTGTTTTTT.

This clonotype was detected many times. The chain links TRBV19 to TRBJ1-1, with TRBD1 matching 7 bases. V trimming: 9 bases; J trimming: 2 bases; junction bases outside the gene matches: 6. CDR1 and CDR2 (germline): LNHDA, SQIVND (reference sequence). CDR3 length: 13 residues. CDR3 sequence reads: CASKTGINTEAFF. DNA for the CDR3: TGTGCCAGCAAGACAGGGATTAACACTGAAGCTTTCTTT.

This chain connects TRBV4-1 to TRBJ2-6; a weak D match, TRBD2 (5 bases). This CDR3 is 17 amino acids long. V gave up 0 bases and J gave up 2 bases, with 11 bases separating them. Germline V gene data show CDR1 as MGHRA and CDR2 as YSYEKL. CDR3 DNA sequence: TGCGCCAGCAGCCAAGATCCGGTGGAGGCTGGGGCCAACGTCCTGACTTTC. Translated, it gives CASSQDPVEAGANVLTF.

DNA for the CDR3: TGTGCCAGCAGCGCGGGGGGAAGTATAGATACGCAGTATTTT. The encoded protein is CASSAGGSIDTQYF. The chain joins TRBV12-3 or TRBV12-4 to TRBJ2-3, with TRBD2 identical over 8 bases. CDR3 size: 14 residues. V shed 6 bases and J 5 bases; nucleotides not matched to a gene: 7.

This clonotype has more than one count but fewer than ten. CDR3 DNA: TGTGCCAGCAGCCTAAACTCCGGGACAGGGGGCGATGGCTACACCTTC. Protein sequence: CASSLNSGTGGDGYTF. The chain carries TRBV7-2 and TRBJ1-2, with 12 bases fitting TRBD1. The CDR3 is 16 residues long. The V gene's germline CDR1 is SGHTA and CDR2 FQGNSA. The trim removed 5 bases at V and 6 bases at J, leaving 10 bases unmatched.

The CDR3 bases are TGTGCCAGCAAAGTTCTCGACGGTGATACGCAGTATTTT. Residues: CASKVLDGDTQYF. The V and J genes are TRBV6-2 or TRBV6-3 and TRBJ2-3, with unresolved D. Trimming stripped 7 bases from V and 6 bases from J, with 14 bases between. Germline assignment: CDR1 MNHEY and CDR2 SVGEGT. This CDR3 comprises 13 residues.

The chain employs TRBV9 and TRBJ1-3; D might be TRBD1 (6 bases). The V and J ends lost 3 bases and 0 bases respectively, with 10 bases between them. Germline CDR1 reads SGDLS; CDR2 reads YYNGEE. The CDR3 is 15 amino acids. CDR3: CASSEGEISGNTIYF. In DNA, the CDR3 is TGTGCCAGCAGCGAGGGGGAGATCTCTGGAAACACCATATATTTT.

This chain joins TRBV7-9 and TRBJ2-2, with 8 bases identical to TRBD1. Germline loops: CDR1 SEHNR, CDR2 FQNEAQ (reference sequence). CDR3 length: 14 residues. J was trimmed by 7 bases and V by 5 bases; bases with no gene match: 6. CDR3 protein: CASSQDRASGELFF. The DNA of the CDR3 is TGTGCCAGCAGCCAGGACAGGGCCAGCGGGGAGCTGTTTTTT. The full variable domain, in which reference TRBV7-9 and TRBJ2-2 provide the parts outside the CDR3, is DTGVSQNPRHKITKRGQNVTFRCDPISEHNRLYWYRQTLGQGPEFLTYFQNEAQLEKSRLLSDRFSAERPKGSFSTLEIQRTEQGDSAMYLCASSQDRASGELFFGEGSRLTVL.

The chain recombines TRBV12-5 with TRBJ2-5; the match to TRBD2 covers 9 bases. The CDR3 loop spans 15 amino acids. V shed 2 bases, J shed 4 bases, and the junction held 5 bases outside the gene matches. CDR1 and CDR2 (germline): LGHNT, FRNRAP. In nucleotides, the CDR3 is TGTGCTAGTGGTTTGTGGGAGCGGGGGGTAGAGACCCAGTACTTC. Translation: CASGLWERGVETQYF.

A single count supports this clonotype. A much larger clone differs from this one at a single base, so this may be a read error. This chain joins TRBV10-3 and TRBJ2-3; D might be TRBD2 (5 bases). The CDR3 loop spans 14 amino acids. CDR1 ENHRY and CDR2 SYGVKD come from the germline V gene. V shed 7 bases and J shed 0 bases, with 11 bases lying between them. This CDR3 is CAIMTRTSTDTQYF. DNA for the CDR3: TGTGCCATCATGACCAGGACTAGCACAGATACGCAGTATTTT.

This clonotype was recorded a few times. The chain has TRBV2 and TRBJ1-5; no clear D gene. CDR1 and CDR2 from the germline V gene are SNHLY and FYNNEI. The CDR3 length is 13 residues. The V and J ends lost 1 base and 6 bases respectively, with 7 bases between them. CDR3 loop: CASSEGGTQPQHF. CDR3 bases: TGTGCCAGCAGTGAAGGGGGTACTCAGCCCCAGCATTTT.

This clonotype was detected a few times. The V call is TRBV20-1, the J call TRBJ2-7, with D possibly being TRBD1 or TRBD2 (6 bases each). Germline V gives CDR1 DFQATT, CDR2 SNEGSKA (reference sequence). V dropped 6 bases and J dropped 3 bases, with 24 bases sitting between them. This CDR3 contains 16 residues. The CDR3 DNA reads as TGCAGTGCCCGACCCCCTAGGGGGGAGGACTTCTACGAGCAGTACGTC. Its translation: CSARPPRGEDFYEQYV.

The sample holds a few counts of this clonotype. The chain has TRBV6-2 or TRBV6-3 and TRBJ2-1, with D tentatively TRBD2 (7 bases). Germline assignment: CDR1 MNHEY and CDR2 SVGEGT. The V end was cut by 5 bases, the J end by 0 bases, with 17 bases between. CDR3 length: 17 amino acids. In nucleotides, the CDR3 is TGTGCCAGCAGTCTCTTAGGGGGGGCCCCCTCCTACAATGAGCAGTTCTTC. This codes for CASSLLGGAPSYNEQFF.

This clonotype appeared a single time. J is TRBJ1-1 and V is TRBV9; no firm D call. Germline V gives CDR1 SGDLS, CDR2 YYNGEE. The CDR3 extends over 14 amino acids. V was shortened by 0 bases and J by 4 bases, with 10 bases between the two germline ends. The CDR3 DNA is TGTGCCAGCAGCGTAGGTAAAGGGAGCACTGAAGCTTTCTTT. This sequence encodes CASSVGKGSTEAFF.

This clonotype was seen only a few times. This chain joins TRBV7-9 and TRBJ2-3, with 9 nucleotides matching TRBD1. Per the germline V gene, CDR1 is SEHNR and CDR2 is FQNEAQ (reference sequence). The CDR3 sequence is 17 residues long. The V and J ends lost 4 bases and 2 bases, in that order; junction bases with no gene match: 10. CDR3 coding DNA: TGTGCCAGCAGCTCTCCGGGACAGGGTCCCTCCACAGATACGCAGTATTTT. This codes for CASSSPGQGPSTDTQYF.

This clonotype was recorded at least ten times. V usage is TRBV27 and J usage is TRBJ1-1; D call uncertain. This CDR3 region has 12 residues. Per germline, CDR1 MNHEY and CDR2 SMNVEV (reference sequence). The V gene lost 6 bases and the J gene lost 1 base, with 6 bases spanning the gap. Here the CDR3 DNA reads TGTGCCAGCAGCCAAAGGAACACTGAAGCTTTCTTT. Protein: CASSQRNTEAFF.